This T cell receptor (beta chain) is drawn from a study of cytomegalovirus exposure and HLA in healthy donors. Germline V gene lookup returns CDR1 MNHNS and CDR2 SASEGT. CDR3 length equals 16 residues. The V gene lost 0 bases and the J gene lost 6 bases, with 17 bases spanning the gap. Study-wide findings and caveats: After further analysis at a later stage, 17,000 or so TCR beta sequences were associated with HLA alleles at 0.05 false discovery rate. Serostatus for CMV was the only available immune exposure information.

This clone was recorded a few times. Antigen unknown. The PCR ran on 60 Vbeta and 13 Jbeta primers. TCRdb's table, derived via immunoSEQ multiplex PCR, lists solely in-frame clones and lacks some. The top ten hold around 3.4% of the sample, which has about 160,000 clones, roughly 80% seen once. The V gene is TRBV6-1, the J gene TRBJ1-2; D uncertain. The TCR originated in a young man in good health and CMV-seropositive. The sample consisted of PBMCs. Here the CDR3 reads CASSEAMSTAGDGYTF. The CDR3 coding sequence is TGTGCCAGCAGTGAAGCGATGTCTACGGCAGGCGATGGCTACACCTTC.